The rows below give T cell receptor beta chains drawn from one sample of a study of cytomegalovirus exposure and HLA in healthy donors. The table came from immunoSEQ multiplex PCR; TCRdb's copy has only in-frame clones and leaves some out. The sample includes roughly 130,000 clones, around 8.5% of them seen just once. Sequencing input: PBMCs. The source of these receptors is a man between 40 and 49 years old in good health and CMV-seronegative. The conserved cysteine and the conserved F or W are not part of the CDR3 here. Fields, in order: J gene, V gene, clone size, CDR3 protein. Only some rows state a clone size, as once, few, many or a class for expanded clones.

J: TRBJ2-3
V: TRBV6-4
size: few
CDR3: ASSDGGASDTQY

J: TRBJ1-1
V: TRBV6-1
size: .
CDR3: AGQGTQLNTEAF

J: TRBJ1-5
V: TRBV4-2
size: .
CDR3: ASSQTGDQPQH

J: TRBJ2-2
V: TRBV5-5
size: .
CDR3: ASSSPGQSTGELF

J: TRBJ1-5
V: TRBV19
size: .
CDR3: ASSIPGQDNQPQH

J: TRBJ2-1
V: TRBV5-1
size: .
CDR3: ASSLAGGQRNNEQF

J: TRBJ1-1
V: TRBV5-6
size: few
CDR3: ASSSTGLNTEAF

J: TRBJ1-2
V: TRBV9
size: .
CDR3: ASSPQGAQDGYT

J: TRBJ2-3
V: TRBV7-8
size: .
CDR3: ATRQGAGTDTQY

J: TRBJ1-1
V: TRBV4-1
size: few
CDR3: ASSHTVNTEAF

J: TRBJ2-1
V: TRBV7-3
size: few
CDR3: ASSPGLSAGNEQF

J: TRBJ2-7
V: TRBV4-2
size: .
CDR3: ASSQVWAGSYEQY

J: TRBJ1-2
V: TRBV19
size: .
CDR3: ASIQTGYSNYGYT

J: TRBJ1-3
V: TRBV27
size: .
CDR3: ASSLSAGSGNTIY

J: TRBJ2-1
V: TRBV29-1
size: .
CDR3: SVEERGGFLYNEQF

J: TRBJ1-1
V: TRBV7-8
size: .
CDR3: ASSSGLLMNTEAF

J: TRBJ1-1
V: TRBV11-2
size: .
CDR3: ASSLEQIYGAF

J: TRBJ2-5
V: TRBV4-1
size: .
CDR3: ASSHRGSPQETQY

J: TRBJ2-7
V: TRBV11-3
size: .
CDR3: ASSLRAGGYEQY

J: TRBJ1-2
V: TRBV7-2
size: .
CDR3: ASSPRQGGNYGYT

J: TRBJ2-5
V: TRBV19
size: .
CDR3: ASSIDLGLAAQETQY

J: TRBJ1-1
V: TRBV9
size: few
CDR3: ASSAGAGNTEAF